These 19 T cell receptor beta chains share one sample of origin, sequenced in a study of PD-L1 blockade in urothelial cancer (dated by TCRdb to 2016 to 2017). The library was produced with the immunoSEQ multiplex PCR assay. TCRdb retrieved this table from immuneACCESS and kept in-frame rearrangements only. Not all clones are present; in checked studies, unresolved V genes account for under half, and no reason is known for the remainder. Counted in this sample were about 45,000 clones; nearly 90% of them appeared once. The ten largest account for 25% of the sample. The time point label on this specimen signifies: pretreatment peripheral blood. Sequences were derived from PBMCs, sampled around atezolizumab (anti-PD-L1) treatment. The origin of the receptors is a donor at least 40 years old with urothelial cancer.

CDR3 sequence (DNA): TGTGCCAGCAGTTTCTACCAGGCTAGCACAGATACGCAGTATTTT. It encodes CASSFYQASTDTQYF. The genes are TRBV27 and TRBJ2-3; D unresolved. This CDR3 spans 15 amino acids. Between the trimmed V and J ends, which lost 3 bases and 0 bases, there was a span of 10 bases. Germline CDR1 reads MNHEY; CDR2 reads SMNVEV (reference sequence).

V and J are TRBV5-6 and TRBJ2-7, with a tentative D call TRBD1 (5 bases). The CDR3 sequence is 14 residues long. Between the trimmed V and J ends, which lost 0 bases and 3 bases, there was a span of 10 bases. Germline V gene data show CDR1 as SGHDT and CDR2 as YYEEEE. CDR3: CASSLGQGRYEQYF. CDR3 nucleotide sequence: TGTGCCAGCAGCTTGGGGCAGGGCCGCTACGAGCAGTACTTC. The variable domain in full, with the rest retrieved from reference TRBV5-6 and TRBJ2-7, is DAGVTQSPTHLIKTRGQQVTLRCSPKSGHDTVSWYQQALGQGPQFIFQYYEEEERQRGNFPDRFSGHQFPNYSSELNVNALLLGDSALYLCASSLGQGRYEQYFGPGTRLTVT.

V is TRBV27 and J is TRBJ2-2, with 7 bases lining up with TRBD2. Germline V lookup: CDR1 MNHEY, CDR2 SMNVEV (reference sequence). The CDR3 length is 14 residues. The V segment lost 0 bases and the J segment 7 bases; nucleotides outside the gene matches: 2. The CDR3, as DNA: TGTGCCAGCAGTTTATCCCCGGGGGGCGGGGAGCTGTTTTTT. It specifies CASSLSPGGGELFF.

This rearrangement joins TRBV4-2 to TRBJ2-7; 8 bases agree with TRBD1. CDR1 is LGHNA and CDR2 is YNFKEQ in the germline V gene. V shed 1 base and J 7 bases; nucleotides not matched to a gene: 9. The CDR3 is made up of 15 amino acids. The CDR3 loop is CASSQGTGGPVEQYF. CDR3 sequence (DNA): TGTGCCAGCAGCCAAGGAACAGGGGGGCCCGTGGAGCAGTACTTC.

The chain is built from TRBV19 and TRBJ2-6, with TRBD1 identical over 7 bases. Trimming removed 3 bases from V and 2 bases from J; junction bases left unmatched: 1. The germline CDR1 and CDR2 sequences are LNHDA and SQIVND (reference sequence). The CDR3 has 15 amino acids. The DNA of the CDR3 is TGTGCCAGTAGTATTGGGACAGCTGGGGCCAACGTCCTGACTTTC. Translation gives CASSIGTAGANVLTF.

The chain links TRBV6-5 to TRBJ1-5; D is possibly TRBD1 (5 bases). CDR3 length: 14 amino acids. V was pared by 8 bases and J by 5 bases, with 16 bases between. Germline lookup yields CDR1 MNHEY and CDR2 SVGAGI. The CDR3 nucleotides read TGTGCCAGCCGGGAGTTTTTGGGGCATCAGCCCCAGCATTTT. Its protein product is CASREFLGHQPQHF.

The V and J genes are TRBV7-9 and TRBJ1-4; maybe TRBD1 (6 bases). This CDR3 is built from 14 residues. Deletions cut 6 bases from V and 3 bases from J, with 11 bases between. Germline V gene lookup returns CDR1 SEHNR and CDR2 FQNEAQ (reference sequence). The DNA for the CDR3 is TGTGCCAGCAGACAGGGAGATCCTAATGAAAAACTGTTTTTT. Translation: CASRQGDPNEKLFF.

This chain connects TRBV19 to TRBJ1-3, with D hard to call. V lost 9 bases, J lost 0 bases, and 12 bases lay in between. This CDR3 region has 14 residues. CDR1 is LNHDA, CDR2 SQIVND, per germline (reference sequence). The CDR3 DNA is TGTGCCAGCCACCGCCTGAGCTCTGGAAACACCATATATTTT. It encodes CASHRLSSGNTIYF.

This chain connects TRBV6-1 to TRBJ2-5; D is perhaps TRBD2 (6 bases). Germline V CDR1 and CDR2: MNHNS, SASEGT. The V gene lost 6 bases and the J gene lost 2 bases, with 16 bases spanning the gap. CDR3 length: 15 amino acids. CDR3 nucleotide sequence: TGTGCCAGCAGCCAAGCCCGGGGGTGGCAAGAGACCCAGTACTTC. Translation gives CASSQARGWQETQYF.

The chain carries TRBV12-5 and TRBJ2-3; D might be TRBD2 (6 bases). Germline values: CDR1 LGHNT, CDR2 FRNRAP. V gave up 6 bases and J gave up 2 bases, with 12 bases separating them. This CDR3 has 14 amino acids. CDR3 sequence: CASGLASPTDTQYF. CDR3 coding DNA: TGTGCTAGTGGCCTAGCGTCCCCCACAGATACGCAGTATTTT.

V gene TRBV4-3 combines with J gene TRBJ1-3; no definite D call. This CDR3 has 16 amino acids. Germline V gene sequence: CDR1 LGHNA, CDR2 YSLEER. Trimming took off 0 bases at V and 1 base at J, with 10 bases between the two ends. As DNA, the CDR3 is TGCGCCAGCAGCCAAGATCACGGCGGTTCTGGAAACACCATATATTTT. Protein: CASSQDHGGSGNTIYF.

This chain uses TRBV6-4 with TRBJ2-3; TRBD2 is a possible D gene (6 bases). The V and J ends lost 2 bases and 6 bases respectively, with 15 bases between them. This CDR3 has 15 residues. Per the germline V gene, CDR1 is MRHNA and CDR2 is SNTAGT. The CDR3 spells CASSDEGGLGDTQYF. As DNA, the CDR3 is TGTGCCAGCAGTGACGAAGGAGGGCTGGGGGATACGCAGTATTTT.

The rearrangement links TRBV7-3 to TRBJ2-1; TRBD1 matches at 12 bases. Germline trimming cut 5 bases from V and 7 bases from J; bases unmatched to any gene: 3. Per germline, CDR1 SGHTA and CDR2 FQGTGA. The CDR3 covers 14 residues. DNA of the CDR3: TGTGCCAGCAGCCAGGGACAGGGGGCAAATGAGCAGTTCTTC. It translates to CASSQGQGANEQFF.

The chain links TRBV7-2 to TRBJ2-7, with TRBD2 identical over 14 bases. The V segment lost 2 bases and the J segment 2 bases; nucleotides outside the gene matches: 11. CDR3 length: 19 residues. Germline V lookup: CDR1 SGHTA, CDR2 FQGNSA. The CDR3 loop reads CASSLPGLAGGTNPYEQYF. CDR3 bases: TGTGCCAGCAGCTTACCCGGACTAGCGGGAGGCACTAATCCCTACGAGCAGTACTTC.

This clone was seen a handful of times. The chain couples TRBV6-5 to TRBJ1-5; D is possibly TRBD1 (5 bases). Germline V gene sequence: CDR1 MNHEY, CDR2 SVGAGI. This CDR3 has 13 residues. The V end lost 5 bases, the J end lost 6 bases, and 11 bases lay between the germline ends. The CDR3 loop reads CASSTQRGQPQHF. CDR3 DNA: TGTGCCAGCAGTACACAAAGGGGTCAGCCCCAGCATTTT.

The CDR3 sequence is CASSPPSGGSYEQYF. The CDR3 DNA sequence: TGTGCCAGCTCACCACCGAGCGGGGGCTCCTACGAGCAGTACTTC. The V gene is TRBV18, the J gene TRBJ2-7, with TRBD2 identical over 8 bases. From germline, CDR1 is KGHSH and CDR2 LQKENI. After removal of 0 bases from V and 0 bases from J, the junction contained 1 base not matched to a gene. CDR3 length: 15 amino acids.

This sequence joins TRBV15 and TRBJ1-2; the D is unclear. V was pared by 1 base and J by 4 bases, with 19 bases between. This CDR3 comprises 17 residues. Germline assignment: CDR1 LNHNV and CDR2 YYDKDF (reference sequence). CDR3 sequence: CATSRVVRTRPFYGYTF. Here the CDR3 DNA reads TGTGCCACCAGCAGAGTGGTCAGGACTCGACCATTCTATGGCTACACCTTC.

This clone is a singleton in its sample. The chain carries TRBV5-4 and TRBJ2-2; 7 nucleotides agree with TRBD2. This CDR3 region has 17 residues. The V and J ends lost 6 bases and 5 bases, in that order; junction bases with no gene match: 16. CDR1 is SGHNT, CDR2 YYREEE, per germline (reference sequence). CDR3 nucleotide sequence: TGTGCCAGCACCACTCTCCGTTCAGCGGGAAGGACCGGGGAGCTGTTTTTT. Translating it yields CASTTLRSAGRTGELFF.

The J gene is TRBJ2-7, the V gene TRBV5-4; 7 bases are shared with TRBD2. This CDR3 has 14 amino acids. The junction had 4 bases not matched to a gene; V was cut back by 4 bases and J by 0 bases. Germline CDR1 reads SGHNT; CDR2 reads YYREEE (reference sequence). The CDR3: CASSKTSHSYEQYF. CDR3 sequence (DNA): TGTGCCAGCAGCAAGACTAGCCACTCCTACGAGCAGTACTTC.